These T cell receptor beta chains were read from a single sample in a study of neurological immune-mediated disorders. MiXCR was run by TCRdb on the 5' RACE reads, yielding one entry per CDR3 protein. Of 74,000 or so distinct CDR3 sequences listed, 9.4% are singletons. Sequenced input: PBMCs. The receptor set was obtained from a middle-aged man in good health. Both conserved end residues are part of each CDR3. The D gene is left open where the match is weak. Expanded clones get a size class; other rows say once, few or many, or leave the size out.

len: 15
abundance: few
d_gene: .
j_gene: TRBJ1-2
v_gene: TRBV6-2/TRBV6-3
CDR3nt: TGTGCCAGCAGTTACTCAAGGCGACAGGCCCATGGCTACACCTTC
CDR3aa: CASSYSRRQAHGYTF

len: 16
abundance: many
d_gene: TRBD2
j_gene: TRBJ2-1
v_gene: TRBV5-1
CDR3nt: TGCGCCAGCAGCTTAGCGGGAGGCCGAGGGTTACATGAGCAGTTCTTC
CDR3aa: CASSLAGGRGLHEQFF

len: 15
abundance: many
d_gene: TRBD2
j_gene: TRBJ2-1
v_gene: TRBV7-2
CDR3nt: TGTGCCAGCAGCCGAGGACTAGCGGGAGTCAATGAGCAGTTCTTC
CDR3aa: CASSRGLAGVNEQFF

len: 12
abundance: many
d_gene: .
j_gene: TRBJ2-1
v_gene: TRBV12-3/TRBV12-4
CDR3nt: TGTGCCAGCAGTTTCGTTTCTGATGAGCAGTTCTTC
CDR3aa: CASSFVSDEQFF

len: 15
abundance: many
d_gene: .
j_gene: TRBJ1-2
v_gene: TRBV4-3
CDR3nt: TGCGCCAGCAGCCCGCGATTGGGGGCAAACTATGGCTACACCTTC
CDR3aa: CASSPRLGANYGYTF

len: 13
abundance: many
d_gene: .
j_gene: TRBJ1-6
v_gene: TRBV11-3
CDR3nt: TGTGCCAGCAGCTTAGCAGGAGATTCACCCCTCCACTTT
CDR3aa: CASSLAGDSPLHF

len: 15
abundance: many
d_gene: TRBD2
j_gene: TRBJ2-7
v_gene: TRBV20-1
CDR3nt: TGCAGTGCTAGAGATGAGGGACTAGCGGTCTACGAGCAGTACTTC
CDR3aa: CSARDEGLAVYEQYF

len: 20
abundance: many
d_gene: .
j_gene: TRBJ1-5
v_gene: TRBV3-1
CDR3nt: TGTGCCAGCAGCCAAGATCTCTACCATCGTGGGGCGGTCGGCAATCAGCCCCAGCATTTT
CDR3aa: CASSQDLYHRGAVGNQPQHF

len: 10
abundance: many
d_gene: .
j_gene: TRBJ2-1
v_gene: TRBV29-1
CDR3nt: TGCAGCGTGGCCCGAGGGGAGCAGTTCTTC
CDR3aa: CSVARGEQFF

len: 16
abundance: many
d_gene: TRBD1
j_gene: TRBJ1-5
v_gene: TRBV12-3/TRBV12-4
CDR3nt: TGTGCCAGCAGTTGGGGGCGGACAGGGCAGAATCAGCCCCAGCATTTT
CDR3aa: CASSWGRTGQNQPQHF

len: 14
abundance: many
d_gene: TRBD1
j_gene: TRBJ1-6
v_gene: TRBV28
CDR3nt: TGTGCCAGCAGTTTAGGACAGGGGAGGTCACCCCTCCACTTT
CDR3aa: CASSLGQGRSPLHF

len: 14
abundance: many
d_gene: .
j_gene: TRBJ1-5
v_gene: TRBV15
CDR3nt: TGTGCCACCAGCGCCAGGACGAACAATCAGCCCCAGCATTTT
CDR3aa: CATSARTNNQPQHF

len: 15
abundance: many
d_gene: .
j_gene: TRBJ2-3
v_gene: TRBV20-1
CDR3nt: TGCAGTGCTAGAGTGGCCAGGGTCGGCGCAGATACGCAGTATTTT
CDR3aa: CSARVARVGADTQYF

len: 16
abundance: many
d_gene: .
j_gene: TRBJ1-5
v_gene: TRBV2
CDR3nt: TGTGCCAGCAGAAACCATAGGGGTAAGAGCAATCAGCCCCAGCATTTT
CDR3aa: CASRNHRGKSNQPQHF

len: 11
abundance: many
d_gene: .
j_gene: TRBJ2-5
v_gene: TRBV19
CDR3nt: TGTGCCAGTAGCGTAGGGAAGACCCAGTACTTC
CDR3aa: CASSVGKTQYF

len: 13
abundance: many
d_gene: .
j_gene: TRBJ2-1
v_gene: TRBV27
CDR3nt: TGTGCCAGCAGGGACTGGGTTGTGGATGAGCAGTTCTTC
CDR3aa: CASRDWVVDEQFF

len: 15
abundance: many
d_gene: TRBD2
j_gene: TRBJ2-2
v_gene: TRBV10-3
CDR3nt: TGTGCCATCAGTGCGCGGGAGGGAGACACCGGGGAGCTGTTTTTT
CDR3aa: CAISAREGDTGELFF

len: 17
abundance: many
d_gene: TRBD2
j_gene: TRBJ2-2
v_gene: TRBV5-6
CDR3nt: TGTGCCAGCAGCTTACTAGCGGGGGCCACGAACACCGGGGAGCTGTTTTTT
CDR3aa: CASSLLAGATNTGELFF

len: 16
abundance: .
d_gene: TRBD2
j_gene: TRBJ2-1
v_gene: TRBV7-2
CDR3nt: TGTGCCAGCAGCTTAGCGGTGGCTAGCGGGAGGGATGAGCAGTTCTTC
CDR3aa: CASSLAVASGRDEQFF

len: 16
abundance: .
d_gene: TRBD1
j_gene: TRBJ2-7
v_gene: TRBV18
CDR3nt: TGTGCCAGCTCACTCGGACAGGGAGGCCCTCTGAGTGAGCAGTACTTC
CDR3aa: CASSLGQGGPLSEQYF